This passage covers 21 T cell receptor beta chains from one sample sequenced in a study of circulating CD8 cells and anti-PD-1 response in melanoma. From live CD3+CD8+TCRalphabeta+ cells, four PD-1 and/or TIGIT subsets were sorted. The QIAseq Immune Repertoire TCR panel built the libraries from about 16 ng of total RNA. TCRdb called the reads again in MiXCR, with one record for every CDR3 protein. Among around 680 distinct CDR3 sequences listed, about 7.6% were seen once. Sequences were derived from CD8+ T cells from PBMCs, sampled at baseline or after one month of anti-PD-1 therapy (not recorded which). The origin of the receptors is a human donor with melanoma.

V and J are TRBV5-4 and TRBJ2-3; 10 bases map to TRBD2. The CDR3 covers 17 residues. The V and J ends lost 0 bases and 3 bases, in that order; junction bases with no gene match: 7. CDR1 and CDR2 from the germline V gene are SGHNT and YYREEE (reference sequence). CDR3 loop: CASSLGLAGVLTDTQYF. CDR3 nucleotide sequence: TGTGCCAGCAGCTTGGGACTAGCGGGCGTACTAACAGATACGCAGTATTTT. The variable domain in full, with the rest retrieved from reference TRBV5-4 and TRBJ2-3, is ETGVTQSPTHLIKTRGQQVTLRCSSQSGHNTVSWYQQALGQGPQFIFQYYREEENGRGNFPPRFSGLQFPNYSSELNVNALELDDSALYLCASSLGLAGVLTDTQYFGPGTRLTVL.

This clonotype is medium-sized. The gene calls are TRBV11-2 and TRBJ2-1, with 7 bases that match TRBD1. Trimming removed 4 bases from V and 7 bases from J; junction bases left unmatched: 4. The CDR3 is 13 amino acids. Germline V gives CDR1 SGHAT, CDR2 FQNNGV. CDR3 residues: CASSSPGQNEQFF. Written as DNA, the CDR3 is TGTGCCAGCAGCTCGCCGGGACAGAATGAGCAGTTCTTC.

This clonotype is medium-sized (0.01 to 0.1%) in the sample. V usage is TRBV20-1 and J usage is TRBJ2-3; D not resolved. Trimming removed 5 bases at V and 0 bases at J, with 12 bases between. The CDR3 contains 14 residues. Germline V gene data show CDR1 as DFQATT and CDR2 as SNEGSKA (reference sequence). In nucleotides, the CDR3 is TGCAGTGCTGGTAGACGGCTTAGCACAGATACGCAGTATTTT. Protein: CSAGRRLSTDTQYF.

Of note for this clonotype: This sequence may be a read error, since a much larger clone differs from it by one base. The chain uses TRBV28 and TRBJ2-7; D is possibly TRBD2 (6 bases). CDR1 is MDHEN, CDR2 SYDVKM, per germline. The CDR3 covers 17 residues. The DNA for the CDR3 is TGTGCCAGCACCGGGAGAAACGACGGGTCGAGCTCCCACGAGCAGTACTTC. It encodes CASTGRNDGSSSHEQYF.

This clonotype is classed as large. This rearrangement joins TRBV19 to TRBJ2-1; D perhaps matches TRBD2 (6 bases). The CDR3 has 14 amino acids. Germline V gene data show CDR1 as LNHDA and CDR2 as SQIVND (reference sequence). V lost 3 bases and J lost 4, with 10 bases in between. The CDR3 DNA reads TGTGCCAGTAGTATGCTAGCGAGTTACAATGAGCAGTTCTTC. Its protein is CASSMLASYNEQFF.

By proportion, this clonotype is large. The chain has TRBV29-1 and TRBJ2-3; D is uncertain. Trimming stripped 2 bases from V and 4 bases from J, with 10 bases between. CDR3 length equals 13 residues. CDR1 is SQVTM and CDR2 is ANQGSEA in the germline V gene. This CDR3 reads CSVERRPPDTQYF. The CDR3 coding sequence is TGCAGCGTTGAACGGCGTCCGCCAGATACGCAGTATTTT.

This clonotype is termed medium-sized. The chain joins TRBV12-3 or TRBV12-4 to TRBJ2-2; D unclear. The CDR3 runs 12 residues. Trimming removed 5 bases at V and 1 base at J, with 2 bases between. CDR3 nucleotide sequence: TGTGCCAGCAGTGTGAACACCGGGGAGCTGTTTTTT. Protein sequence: CASSVNTGELFF.

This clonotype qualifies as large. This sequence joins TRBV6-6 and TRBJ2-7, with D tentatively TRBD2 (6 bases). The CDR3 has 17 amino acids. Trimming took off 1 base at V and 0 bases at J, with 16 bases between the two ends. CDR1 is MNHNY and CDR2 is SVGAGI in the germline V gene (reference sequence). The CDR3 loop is CASSYLRGGLVSYEQYF. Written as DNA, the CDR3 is TGTGCCAGCAGTTACTTGCGGGGCGGACTGGTCTCCTACGAGCAGTACTTC.

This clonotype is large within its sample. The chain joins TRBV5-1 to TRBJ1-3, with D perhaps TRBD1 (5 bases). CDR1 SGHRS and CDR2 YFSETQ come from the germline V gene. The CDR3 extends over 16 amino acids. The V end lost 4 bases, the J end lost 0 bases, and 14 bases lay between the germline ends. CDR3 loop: CASSPKTVSSGNTIYF. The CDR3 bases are TGCGCCAGCAGCCCGAAGACAGTGAGCTCTGGAAACACCATATATTTT.

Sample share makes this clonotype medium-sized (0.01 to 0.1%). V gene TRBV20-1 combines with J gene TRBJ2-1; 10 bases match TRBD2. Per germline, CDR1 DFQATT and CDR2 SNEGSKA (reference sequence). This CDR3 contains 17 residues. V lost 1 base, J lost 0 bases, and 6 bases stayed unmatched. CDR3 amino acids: CSARGLAGASSYNEQFF. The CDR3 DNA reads TGCAGTGCTAGAGGTCTAGCGGGGGCTAGCTCCTACAATGAGCAGTTCTTC.

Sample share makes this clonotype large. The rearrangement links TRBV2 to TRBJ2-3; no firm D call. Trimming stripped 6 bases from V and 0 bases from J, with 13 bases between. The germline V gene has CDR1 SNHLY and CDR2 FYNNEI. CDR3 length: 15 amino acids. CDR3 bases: TGTGCCAGCAGCCCCGACAAGAGAAGCACAGATACGCAGTATTTT. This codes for CASSPDKRSTDTQYF. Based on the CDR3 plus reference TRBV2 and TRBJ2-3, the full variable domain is EPEVTQTPSHQVTQMGQEVILRCVPISNHLYFYWYRQILGQKVEFLVSFYNNEISEKSEIFDDQFSVERPDGSNFTLKIRSTKLEDSAMYFCASSPDKRSTDTQYFGPGTRLTVL.

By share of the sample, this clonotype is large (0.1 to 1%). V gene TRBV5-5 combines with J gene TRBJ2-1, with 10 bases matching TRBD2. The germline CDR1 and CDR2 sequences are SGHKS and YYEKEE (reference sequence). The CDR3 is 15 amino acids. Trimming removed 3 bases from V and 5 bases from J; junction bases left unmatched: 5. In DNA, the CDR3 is TGTGCCAGCAGCTATCAGGGACTAGCGAACAATGAGCAGTTCTTC. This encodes CASSYQGLANNEQFF. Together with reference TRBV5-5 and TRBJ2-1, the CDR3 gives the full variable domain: DAGVTQSPTHLIKTRGQQVTLRCSPISGHKSVSWYQQVLGQGPQFIFQYYEKEERGRGNFPDRFSARQFPNYSSELNVNALLLGDSALYLCASSYQGLANNEQFFGPGTRLTVL.

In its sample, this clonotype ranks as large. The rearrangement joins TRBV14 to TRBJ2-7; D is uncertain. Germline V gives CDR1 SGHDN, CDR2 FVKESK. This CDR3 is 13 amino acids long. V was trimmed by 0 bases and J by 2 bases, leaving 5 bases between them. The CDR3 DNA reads TGTGCCAGCAGCCAAGATCCTACCTACGAGCAGTACTTC. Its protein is CASSQDPTYEQYF.

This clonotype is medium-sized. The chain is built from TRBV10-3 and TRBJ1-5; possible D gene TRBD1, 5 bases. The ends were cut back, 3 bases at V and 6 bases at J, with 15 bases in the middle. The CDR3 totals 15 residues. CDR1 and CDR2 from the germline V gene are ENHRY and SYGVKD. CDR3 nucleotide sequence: TGTGCCATCAGTGAAAGAGGGGTGACGGCTCAGCCCCAGCATTTT. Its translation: CAISERGVTAQPQHF.

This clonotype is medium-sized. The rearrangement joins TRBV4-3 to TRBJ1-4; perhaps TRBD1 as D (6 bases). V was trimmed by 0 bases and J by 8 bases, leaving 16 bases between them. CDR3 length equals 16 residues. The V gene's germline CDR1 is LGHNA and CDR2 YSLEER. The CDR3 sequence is CASSQEGGGAREKLFF. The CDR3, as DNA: TGCGCCAGCAGCCAAGAGGGCGGGGGCGCGAGGGAAAAACTGTTTTTT.

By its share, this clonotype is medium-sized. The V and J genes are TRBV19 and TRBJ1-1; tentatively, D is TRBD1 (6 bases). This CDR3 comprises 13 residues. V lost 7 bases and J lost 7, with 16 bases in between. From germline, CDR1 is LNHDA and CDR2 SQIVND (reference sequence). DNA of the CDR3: TGTGCCAGTACCATCGGTCCAGGGGATGAAGCTTTCTTT. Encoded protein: CASTIGPGDEAFF.

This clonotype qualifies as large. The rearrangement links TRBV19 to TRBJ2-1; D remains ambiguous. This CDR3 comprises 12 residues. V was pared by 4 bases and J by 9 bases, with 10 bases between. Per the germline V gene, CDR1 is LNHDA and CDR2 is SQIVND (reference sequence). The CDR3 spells CASSSTWAEQFF. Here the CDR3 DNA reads TGTGCCAGTAGTAGTACGTGGGCTGAGCAGTTCTTC.

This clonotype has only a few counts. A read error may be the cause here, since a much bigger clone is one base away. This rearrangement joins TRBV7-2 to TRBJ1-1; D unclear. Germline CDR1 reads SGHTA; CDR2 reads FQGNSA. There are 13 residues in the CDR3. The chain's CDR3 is CASSGGMNTVAFF. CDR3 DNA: TGTGCCAGCAGCGGAGGCATGAACACTGTAGCTTTCTTT.

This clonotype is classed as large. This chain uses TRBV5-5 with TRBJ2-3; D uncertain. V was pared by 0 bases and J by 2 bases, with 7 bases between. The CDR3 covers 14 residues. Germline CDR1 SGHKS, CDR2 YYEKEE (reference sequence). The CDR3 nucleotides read TGTGCCAGCAGCTTGGAACAGTCCACAGATACGCAGTATTTT. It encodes CASSLEQSTDTQYF.

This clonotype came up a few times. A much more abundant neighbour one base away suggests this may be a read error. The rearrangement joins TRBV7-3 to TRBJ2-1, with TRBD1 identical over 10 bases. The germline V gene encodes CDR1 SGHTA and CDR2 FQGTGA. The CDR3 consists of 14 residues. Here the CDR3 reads CASSLTGGGDEQLF. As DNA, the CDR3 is TGTGCCAGCAGCTTGACAGGGGGCGGCGATGAGCAGCTCTTC.

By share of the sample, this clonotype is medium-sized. CDR3 in amino acids: CASSIISGGLTGELFF. CDR3 coding DNA: TGTGCCAGTAGTATCATTAGCGGGGGCCTTACCGGGGAGCTGTTTTTT. V and J are TRBV19 and TRBJ2-2; 9 nucleotides match TRBD2. Germline CDR1 is LNHDA and CDR2 is SQIVND (reference sequence). V was pared by 3 bases and J by 5 bases, with 7 bases of the junction left unmatched. The CDR3 is 16 amino acids. Variable domain in full (rest from reference TRBV19 and TRBJ2-2): DGGITQSPKYLFRKEGQNVTLSCEQNLNHDAMYWYRQDPGQGLRLIYYSQIVNDFQKGDIAEGYSVSREKKESFPLTVTSAQKNPTAFYLCASSIISGGLTGELFFGEGSRLTVL.